The 18 T cell receptor beta chains reported below all come from one sample, sequenced in a study of blood T cell repertoires in COVID-19. Profiling relied on immunoSEQ multiplex PCR, and the TCRdb table lists in-frame clones only, not all of them. The sample has 55,000 to 95,000 clones, roughly 79% seen once. Specimen: peripheral blood. These receptor sequences come from a woman aged 70 to 79 with acute or convalescent COVID-19.

The gene calls are TRBV5-1 and TRBJ1-2, with 9 bases aligning to TRBD1. CDR3 length: 15 residues. From germline, CDR1 is SGHRS and CDR2 YFSETQ. V gave up 4 bases and J gave up 4 bases; unmatched junction bases: 8. CDR3 DNA sequence: TGCGCCAGCAGCCCGACAGGGGGTAGGAGCTATGGCTACACCTTC. Amino acid sequence: CASSPTGGRSYGYTF.

The rearrangement links TRBV5-1 to TRBJ2-3, with TRBD1 matching over 8 bases. Trimming removed 0 bases from V and 3 bases from J; junction bases left unmatched: 9. This CDR3 contains 17 residues. Germline CDR1 is SGHRS and CDR2 is YFSETQ. The CDR3: CASSLGQDRDRTDTQYF. The CDR3 DNA follows: TGCGCCAGCAGCTTGGGACAGGACAGGGACAGAACAGATACGCAGTATTTT.

The chain employs TRBV4-2 and TRBJ2-3; no clear D. V lost 4 bases and J lost 0, with 8 bases in between. From germline, CDR1 is LGHNA and CDR2 YNFKEQ. This CDR3 contains 14 residues. The CDR3 loop is CASSPIMSTDTQYF. As DNA, the CDR3 is TGTGCCAGCAGCCCTATTATGAGCACAGATACGCAGTATTTT.

The chain joins TRBV7-9 to TRBJ2-5, with 7 bases aligning to TRBD2. The junction had 6 bases not matched to a gene; V was cut back by 4 bases and J by 4 bases. CDR3 length: 14 residues. Germline V gene sequence: CDR1 SEHNR, CDR2 FQNEAQ (reference sequence). The CDR3 sequence: CASSSSGGTETQYF. The CDR3 DNA is TGTGCCAGCAGCTCCTCGGGAGGAACAGAGACCCAGTACTTC.

The chain has TRBV30 and TRBJ1-5; D perhaps matches TRBD1 (6 bases). The CDR3 consists of 14 residues. V lost 3 bases and J lost 9, with 18 bases in between. The germline V gene has CDR1 GTSNPN and CDR2 SVGIG (reference sequence). The CDR3, as DNA: TGTGCCTGGAGAGGACAGTCAGTCCTGGGGCCCCAGCATTTT. Encoded protein: CAWRGQSVLGPQHF.

The chain combines TRBV7-9 with TRBJ1-3; unclear D gene. There are 14 residues in the CDR3. CDR1 and CDR2 from the germline V gene are SEHNR and FQNEAQ (reference sequence). V lost 5 bases to trimming and J lost 0 bases, with 8 bases between them. CDR3 DNA: TGTGCCAGCAGCCCGGGGATCTCTGGAAACACCATATATTTT. Translation gives CASSPGISGNTIYF.

The chain joins TRBV5-1 to TRBJ1-2; D unresolved. The V end lost 4 bases, the J end lost 0 bases, and 10 bases lay between the germline ends. The CDR3 totals 14 residues. The germline CDR1 and CDR2 sequences are SGHRS and YFSETQ. The CDR3 region is CASSAGKANYGYTF. The CDR3 nucleotides are TGCGCCAGCAGCGCAGGAAAAGCTAACTATGGCTACACCTTC.

The rearrangement joins TRBV10-2 to TRBJ2-1; 10 bases match TRBD2. V shed 8 bases and J 5 bases; nucleotides not matched to a gene: 6. From germline, CDR1 is WSHSY and CDR2 SAAADI. This CDR3 contains 14 residues. This CDR3 is CASDGAGGDNEQFF. The CDR3 DNA reads TGCGCCAGCGATGGAGCGGGGGGGGACAATGAGCAGTTCTTC.

This clone was counted once. V is TRBV14 and J is TRBJ2-1; 8 bases line up with TRBD2. V shed 0 bases and J 2 bases; nucleotides not matched to a gene: 3. CDR3 length: 16 residues. Germline lookup yields CDR1 SGHDN and CDR2 FVKESK. The chain's CDR3 is CASSQDPGLAYNEQFF. In nucleotides, the CDR3 is TGTGCCAGCAGCCAAGACCCGGGACTAGCCTACAATGAGCAGTTCTTC.

This chain connects TRBV12-2 to TRBJ2-3; the table's D gene call, TRBD2, was not cross checked with the DNA. TRBV12-2 is an annotated pseudogene. The CDR3 extends over 17 amino acids. The CDR3: CASRPWGLADRTDTQYF. As DNA, the CDR3 is TGTGCAAGTCGCCCTTGGGGCCTAGCGGACCGTACAGATACGCAGTATTTT.

This chain connects TRBV9 to TRBJ1-2; a weak D match, TRBD1 (6 bases). This CDR3 is 12 amino acids long. The V and J ends lost 3 bases and 5 bases respectively, with 8 bases between them. Germline CDR1 reads SGDLS; CDR2 reads YYNGEE. The CDR3: CASSATGYGYTF. The CDR3 region has the DNA TGTGCCAGCAGCGCCACAGGGTATGGCTACACCTTC.

The gene calls are TRBV3-1 (or the pseudogene TRBV3-2) and TRBJ1-6; TRBD1 is a possible D gene (5 bases). Trimming pared 3 bases from V and 5 bases from J, leaving 14 bases between. In germline, CDR1 is LGHDT, CDR2 YNNKEL (reference sequence). The CDR3 runs to 16 residues. CDR3 nucleotide sequence: TGTGCCAGCAGCCAGATTCCGGGACTGGATAATTCACCCCTCCACTTT. Translating gives CASSQIPGLDNSPLHF.

The chain carries TRBV7-9 and TRBJ2-1; D possibly corresponds to TRBD2 (6 bases). V was cut by 8 bases and J by 7 bases, with 18 bases left in between. Germline assignment: CDR1 SEHNR and CDR2 FQNEAQ (reference sequence). The CDR3 covers 14 residues. The CDR3 coding sequence is TGTGCCAGCCCAACGGGACTCCGGATAAATGAGCAGTTCTTC. Translation gives CASPTGLRINEQFF.

This chain links TRBV5-4 with TRBJ2-1; possibly TRBD1 for D (6 bases). The germline gives CDR1 SGHNT, CDR2 YYREEE (reference sequence). The CDR3 loop spans 12 amino acids. V shed 4 bases and J shed 8 bases, with 10 bases lying between them. CDR3 sequence: CASSITGYEQFF. CDR3 in DNA: TGTGCCAGCAGCATAACAGGGTATGAGCAGTTCTTC.

CDR3 nucleotides: TGTGCCACCAGCAGAGCCAGGGAAAATTATGGCTACACCTTC. Translated: CATSRARENYGYTF. The genes are TRBV15 and TRBJ1-2; perhaps TRBD1 as D (5 bases). Germline V lookup: CDR1 LNHNV, CDR2 YYDKDF (reference sequence). The CDR3 covers 14 residues. Trimming removed 1 base at V and 5 bases at J, with 11 bases between.

The rearrangement links TRBV12-3 or TRBV12-4 to TRBJ1-5; 7 bases align to TRBD1. The CDR3 is made up of 12 amino acids. Trimming cost V 8 bases and J 5 bases; bases outside gene matches: 3. The CDR3 DNA reads as TGTGCCAGCCGACAGGGTTATCAGCCCCAGCATTTT. This gives the protein CASRQGYQPQHF.

The chain employs TRBV7-9 and TRBJ2-1, with D perhaps TRBD2 (5 bases). This CDR3 has 15 residues. CDR1 is SEHNR and CDR2 is FQNEAQ in the germline V gene (reference sequence). Trimming cost V 4 bases and J 0 bases, with 10 bases left between them. The DNA for the CDR3 is TGTGCCAGCAGCTCCGGACTTCGCTCCTACAATGAGCAGTTCTTC. Translation: CASSSGLRSYNEQFF.

Concerning this clone itself: At one end, the junction sequence differs from germline, possibly due to a read error. The gene calls are TRBV9 and TRBJ2-3, with TRBD1 identical over 8 bases. Germline loops: CDR1 SGDLS, CDR2 YYNGEE. The CDR3 is made up of 13 amino acids. CDR3: CASSDYGTGTQYF. CDR3 in DNA: TGTGCCAGCAGCGACTATGGGACAGGTACGCAGTATTTT.